The 30 T cell receptor beta chains below were found in one sample sequenced in a study of T-cell reconstitution after alpha-beta-depleted transplantation in children. For TCRbeta, the library was prepared with unique molecular identifiers. TCRdb independently ran MiXCR on the PCR reads; one entry per CDR3 protein. The sample records about 640,000 distinct CDR3 sequences, around a sixth being singletons. This specimen consisted of PBMCs from the stem cell graft donor, obtained from the stem cell graft. The receptor source for this set is a human donor who donated a stem cell graft to a child with acute myeloid leukemia.

This clonotype has more than one count but fewer than ten. The V call is TRBV20-1, the J call TRBJ2-7, with 10 bases identical to TRBD1. Trimming removed 3 bases from V and 7 bases from J; junction bases left unmatched: 6. The CDR3 extends over 13 amino acids. CDR1 is DFQATT and CDR2 is SNEGSKA in the germline V gene (reference sequence). The CDR3 protein is CSASRGQGDEQYV. The CDR3 DNA follows: TGCAGTGCTAGTCGCGGACAGGGGGATGAGCAGTACGTC.

A few counts support this clonotype. The rearrangement links TRBV20-1 to TRBJ2-3; 12 bases agree with TRBD2. Per germline, CDR1 DFQATT and CDR2 SNEGSKA (reference sequence). The trim removed 5 bases at V and 0 bases at J, leaving 9 bases unmatched. The CDR3 covers 17 residues. The CDR3 loop is CSALSWTSGTSTDTQYF. The DNA for the CDR3 is TGCAGTGCTCTGTCTTGGACTAGCGGGACTAGCACAGATACGCAGTATTTT.

Concerning this clonotype: This clone may be a read error of a much larger clone one base away. The chain uses TRBV29-1 and TRBJ2-5; D unresolved. Looked up from germline, CDR1 is SQVTM and CDR2 is ANQGSEA. This CDR3 contains 12 residues. V was clipped by 7 bases and J by 5 bases, with 14 bases between them. CDR3 sequence: CSGECGAETQYF. DNA for the CDR3: TGCAGCGGCGAGTGCGGAGCTGAGACCCAGTACTTC.

This clonotype was seen repeatedly, ten times or more. The chain links TRBV27 to TRBJ1-2; D is possibly TRBD1 (5 bases). Trimming cost V 0 bases and J 1 base, with 9 bases left between them. The CDR3 contains 15 residues. Germline CDR1 MNHEY, CDR2 SMNVEV (reference sequence). The CDR3 here is CASSLSTALNYGYTF. CDR3 sequence (DNA): TGTGCCAGCAGTTTATCGACAGCCCTTAACTATGGCTACACCTTC.

This clonotype was counted at least ten times. This sequence joins TRBV5-6 and TRBJ2-2; 9 bases map to TRBD1. Germline CDR1 is SGHDT and CDR2 is YYEEEE. Germline trimming cut 1 base from V and 6 bases from J; bases unmatched to any gene: 4. The CDR3 runs 15 residues. CDR3 protein: CASSLFGQGSGELFF. The CDR3 bases are TGTGCCAGCAGCTTGTTTGGACAGGGGTCCGGGGAGCTGTTTTTT.

This clonotype has ten or more counts. J is TRBJ1-6 and V is TRBV20-1; 7 bases align to TRBD1. CDR1 and CDR2 from the germline V gene are DFQATT and SNEGSKA (reference sequence). The CDR3 covers 15 residues. The J segment lost 3 bases and the V segment lost 6 bases, leaving 8 bases of the junction unmatched. The CDR3 here is CSAPGDRYYNSPLHF. CDR3 bases: TGCAGTGCACCAGGGGACAGATACTATAATTCACCCCTCCACTTT.

This clonotype was observed a handful of times. The chain employs TRBV21-1 and TRBJ1-1; the table names TRBD1, a call not compared with the DNA. TRBV21-1 is shown as a pseudogene. The CDR3 runs to 15 residues. Written as DNA, the CDR3 is TGTGCCAGCAGCCGAGGTCGGCAGGGGGCCTTTGAAGCTTTCTTT. It translates to CASSRGRQGAFEAFF.

This chain links TRBV20-1 with TRBJ2-1; 14 bases are shared with TRBD2. The CDR3 contains 18 residues. J was trimmed by 6 bases and V by 0 bases; bases with no gene match: 10. Germline values: CDR1 DFQATT, CDR2 SNEGSKA (reference sequence). CDR3 protein: CSARDRLAGGLSGNEQFF. DNA for the CDR3: TGCAGTGCTAGAGATAGACTAGCGGGGGGGCTATCTGGCAATGAGCAGTTCTTC.

This chain joins TRBV27 and TRBJ2-7, with D perhaps TRBD2 (7 bases). V lost 5 bases, J lost 5 bases, and 22 bases lay in between. This CDR3 spans 16 amino acids. Germline V gene lookup returns CDR1 MNHEY and CDR2 SMNVEV (reference sequence). This CDR3 is CASSPSRGGAGHEQYF. The CDR3 DNA is TGTGCCAGCAGTCCATCAAGGGGGGGGGCAGGCCACGAGCAGTACTTC.

The chain has TRBV10-2 and TRBJ2-5; TRBD1 agrees at 7 bases. This CDR3 has 13 amino acids. From germline, CDR1 is WSHSY and CDR2 SAAADI. V shed 6 bases and J 3 bases; nucleotides not matched to a gene: 4. As DNA, the CDR3 is TGCGCCAGCAGATACAGGGGTGAAGAGACCCAGTACTTC. This encodes CASRYRGEETQYF.

The sample holds many counts of this clonotype. This chain connects TRBV29-1 to TRBJ1-4, with no clear D. Germline V gives CDR1 SQVTM, CDR2 ANQGSEA. The ends were cut back, 7 bases at V and 8 bases at J, with 11 bases in the middle. The CDR3 totals 11 residues. The CDR3 bases are TGCAGCGCCGGTTGGCGGGAAAAACTGTTTTTT. It encodes CSAGWREKLFF.

This clonotype occurred many times. The chain employs TRBV5-1 and TRBJ2-7; D possibly uses TRBD1 or TRBD2 (5 bases each). The CDR3 runs 15 residues. Germline-derived CDR1 and CDR2 are SGHRS and YFSETQ. V shed 4 bases and J shed 1 base, with 15 bases lying between them. The CDR3 DNA is TGCGCCAGCAGCCTCCACGGGACGGATTCCTACGAGCAGTACTTC. This gives the protein CASSLHGTDSYEQYF.

In its sample, this clonotype was seen many times. The chain is built from TRBV20-1 and TRBJ2-1; maybe TRBD1 (5 bases). V was clipped by 4 bases and J by 0 bases, with 13 bases between them. The CDR3 sequence is 15 residues long. The germline gives CDR1 DFQATT, CDR2 SNEGSKA (reference sequence). The CDR3 sequence: CSANADTGSYNEQFF. The CDR3 nucleotides are TGCAGTGCTAACGCGGACACGGGCTCCTACAATGAGCAGTTCTTC.

The chain employs TRBV5-1 and TRBJ2-5; tentative D call: TRBD1 (6 bases). Germline V lookup: CDR1 SGHRS, CDR2 YFSETQ. V gave up 2 bases and J gave up 5 bases, with 13 bases separating them. The CDR3 length is 14 residues. In nucleotides, the CDR3 is TGCGCCAGCAGCTTTCAGGGGCGCCCGGAGACCCAGTACTTC. This encodes CASSFQGRPETQYF.

This clonotype was counted between two and nine times. The chain employs TRBV12-3 or TRBV12-4 and TRBJ2-1, with 14 bases aligning to TRBD2. J was trimmed by 7 bases and V by 5 bases; bases with no gene match: 7. The CDR3 contains 16 residues. CDR3 protein: CASSPGLAGVGNEQFF. CDR3 DNA: TGTGCCAGCAGTCCGGGACTAGCGGGGGTCGGAAATGAGCAGTTCTTC.

The genes are TRBV7-7 and TRBJ2-2, with a weak D call TRBD2 (7 bases). V lost 5 bases and J lost 6, with 19 bases in between. CDR3 length: 16 residues. Looked up from germline, CDR1 is SSHAT and CDR2 is FNYEAQ (reference sequence). CDR3 residues: CASSPTPGGHPGELFF. Written as DNA, the CDR3 is TGTGCCAGCAGCCCGACCCCGGGGGGCCACCCCGGGGAGCTGTTTTTT.

In its sample, this clonotype was seen once. This rearrangement joins TRBV7-8 to TRBJ2-7; tentatively, D is TRBD2 (5 bases). In germline, CDR1 is SGHVS, CDR2 FQNEAQ. The CDR3 runs to 13 residues. Deletions cut 5 bases from V and 4 bases from J, with 12 bases between. In DNA, the CDR3 is TGTGCCAGCAGCGTTGGACGGGATTACGAGCAGTACTTC. Translating it yields CASSVGRDYEQYF.

This clonotype came up once. V is TRBV7-3 and J is TRBJ2-1, with 8 bases identical to TRBD2. The CDR3 runs to 13 residues. V dropped 5 bases and J dropped 9; count of bases not matched to a gene: 6. CDR1 SGHTA and CDR2 FQGTGA come from the germline V gene. The CDR3 protein is CASSPSAGGEQFF. The CDR3 DNA is TGTGCCAGCAGCCCCTCCGCGGGGGGTGAGCAGTTCTTC.

This clonotype was found a few times. This chain links TRBV29-1 with TRBJ2-6, with 7 bases lining up with TRBD1. Germline V CDR1 and CDR2: SQVTM, ANQGSEA. Trimming took 5 bases from V and 0 from J; bases not matched to a gene: 4. This CDR3 comprises 15 residues. CDR3 loop: CSVPDRVSGANVLTF. The CDR3 DNA reads as TGCAGCGTTCCCGACAGGGTCTCTGGGGCCAACGTCCTGACTTTC. Looking up the rest from reference TRBV29-1 and TRBJ2-6 gives the full variable domain: SAVISQKPSRDICQRGTSLTIQCQVDSQVTMMFWYRQQPGQSLTLIATANQGSEATYESGFVIDKFPISRPNLTFSTLTVSNMSPEDSSIYLCSVPDRVSGANVLTFGAGSRLTVL.

This clonotype was counted between two and nine times. The chain carries TRBV20-1 and TRBJ2-2; 11 nucleotides match TRBD1. The CDR3 extends over 16 amino acids. Germline loops: CDR1 DFQATT, CDR2 SNEGSKA (reference sequence). J was trimmed by 6 bases and V by 0 bases; bases with no gene match: 6. CDR3 nucleotide sequence: TGCAGTGCTAGAGAGAGGGGGACAGGGGGGGCCGGGGAGCTGTTTTTT. The encoded protein is CSARERGTGGAGELFF.

This clonotype appeared a few times. V gene TRBV7-2 combines with J gene TRBJ1-5, with 8 positions matching TRBD1. Germline CDR1 is SGHTA and CDR2 is FQGNSA. The CDR3 sequence is 15 residues long. J gave up 7 bases and V 1 base, and 6 bases lay outside the gene matches. In nucleotides, the CDR3 is TGTGCCAGCAGCTTAGGGCGGACAGGGAAACAGCCCCAGCATTTT. Encoded protein: CASSLGRTGKQPQHF.

This clonotype was detected many times. The V and J genes are TRBV5-4 and TRBJ2-3; 9 positions agree with TRBD2. The CDR3 has 18 residues. CDR1 and CDR2 from the germline V gene are SGHNT and YYREEE (reference sequence). V was pared by 0 bases and J by 8 bases, with 16 bases of the junction left unmatched. CDR3 coding DNA: TGTGCCAGCAGCTTGGGGGCGGGGGGGCCGATCGCGAAAGGTACGCAGTATTTT. Protein sequence: CASSLGAGGPIAKGTQYF. Full variable domain (outside the CDR3, taken from reference TRBV5-4 and TRBJ2-3): ETGVTQSPTHLIKTRGQQVTLRCSSQSGHNTVSWYQQALGQGPQFIFQYYREEENGRGNFPPRFSGLQFPNYSSELNVNALELDDSALYLCASSLGAGGPIAKGTQYFGPGTRLTVL.

The V and J genes are TRBV5-4 and TRBJ2-6; unclear D gene. The CDR3 has 17 residues. Germline values: CDR1 SGHNT, CDR2 YYREEE (reference sequence). The V end lost 6 bases, the J end lost 2 bases, and 18 bases lay between the germline ends. For the CDR3, the DNA is TGTGCCAGCACTGAAACGGAACCCCGAACTGGGGCCAACGTCCTGACTTTC. Translated: CASTETEPRTGANVLTF.

The gene calls are TRBV4-3 and TRBJ2-3; maybe TRBD1 (5 bases). CDR3 length: 15 residues. CDR1 is LGHNA, CDR2 YSLEER, per germline. V lost 4 bases and J lost 4, with 15 bases in between. The CDR3 loop is CASSPHRQYPDTQYF. CDR3 DNA sequence: TGCGCCAGCAGCCCTCACCGACAGTACCCAGATACGCAGTATTTT.

V and J are TRBV20-1 and TRBJ2-2, with a possible D match to TRBD1 (6 bases). Looked up from germline, CDR1 is DFQATT and CDR2 is SNEGSKA (reference sequence). CDR3 length: 11 residues. V gave up 6 bases and J gave up 9 bases, with 11 bases separating them. The CDR3 loop reads CSAYRERELFF. CDR3 sequence (DNA): TGCAGTGCCTACAGGGAAAGGGAGCTGTTTTTT.

Remarks on this clonotype: At one end, the junction sequence differs from germline, possibly due to a read error. The chain links TRBV4-2 to TRBJ1-2, with D unclear. This CDR3 is 13 amino acids long. Germline V gene sequence: CDR1 LGHNA, CDR2 YNFKEQ. As DNA, the CDR3 is TGTGCCGGCAGAAGCGGGGATAACTATGGCTACACCTTC. Translation: CAGRSGDNYGYTF.

CDR3 coding DNA: TGTGCCAGCTCACAATACATTCTGGAGGGCTCTAGCACAGATACGCAGTATTTT. This codes for CASSQYILEGSSTDTQYF. The V call is TRBV18, the J call TRBJ2-3; D possibly corresponds to TRBD2 (6 bases). From germline, CDR1 is KGHSH and CDR2 LQKENI. This CDR3 spans 18 amino acids. The V end lost 4 bases, the J end lost 0 bases, and 20 bases lay between the germline ends.

As concerns this clonotype: One end of the junction varies from germline; a read error may be responsible. The CDR3 DNA sequence: TGTGCCAGCAGCTTAACTAGCGGGGGGGCCACAAACATTCAGTACTTC. Protein: CASSLTSGGATNIQYF. The chain employs TRBV7-9 and TRBJ2-4; 13 bases are a match to TRBD2. This CDR3 has 16 amino acids. Germline-derived CDR1 and CDR2 are SEHNR and FQNEAQ (reference sequence).

On this clonotype: A clone one base away is much larger, so this may be a read error. CDR3: CSRGNTEAIF. CDR3 nucleotide sequence: TGCAGTAGGGGGAACACTGAAGCTATCTTT. The chain links TRBV20-1 to TRBJ1-1; D might be TRBD1 (6 bases). CDR3 length: 10 amino acids. Germline CDR1 and CDR2: DFQATT and SNEGSKA (reference sequence).

This clonotype was seen repeatedly, ten times or more. The CDR3 DNA is TGTGCCAGCAGTTCGTCCCGGGACAGGGGTAGCGAGCAGTACGTC. Translation: CASSSSRDRGSEQYV. V is TRBV6-5 and J is TRBJ2-7; TRBD1 aligns across 10 bases. Per the germline V gene, CDR1 is MNHEY and CDR2 is SVGAGI. J lost 6 bases, V lost 4 bases, and 9 bases had no gene match. This CDR3 comprises 15 residues.